Reported below is one T cell receptor (beta chain). Sequencing used immunoSEQ multiplex PCR; TCRdb keeps in-frame clones, though not all of them. This repertoire shows 85,000 to 95,000 clones, about 88% found once; its top ten account for approximately 14%. These data are taken from a study of control samples from healthy donors and cancer patients. CDR3 length: 14 amino acids. Germline V gene data show CDR1 as LNHDA and CDR2 as SQIVND (reference sequence). V was cut by 5 bases and J by 4 bases, with 14 bases left in between. This sequence joins TRBV19 and TRBJ1-1, with D perhaps matching TRBD1 (6 bases). Sequencing was performed on blood. The TCR sequence derives from a woman aged 65 to 85 in good health. CDR3 nucleotides: TGTGCCAGTAGTGTACTGGACAGTGGCACTGAAGCTTTCTTT. The encoded protein is CASSVLDSGTEAFF.